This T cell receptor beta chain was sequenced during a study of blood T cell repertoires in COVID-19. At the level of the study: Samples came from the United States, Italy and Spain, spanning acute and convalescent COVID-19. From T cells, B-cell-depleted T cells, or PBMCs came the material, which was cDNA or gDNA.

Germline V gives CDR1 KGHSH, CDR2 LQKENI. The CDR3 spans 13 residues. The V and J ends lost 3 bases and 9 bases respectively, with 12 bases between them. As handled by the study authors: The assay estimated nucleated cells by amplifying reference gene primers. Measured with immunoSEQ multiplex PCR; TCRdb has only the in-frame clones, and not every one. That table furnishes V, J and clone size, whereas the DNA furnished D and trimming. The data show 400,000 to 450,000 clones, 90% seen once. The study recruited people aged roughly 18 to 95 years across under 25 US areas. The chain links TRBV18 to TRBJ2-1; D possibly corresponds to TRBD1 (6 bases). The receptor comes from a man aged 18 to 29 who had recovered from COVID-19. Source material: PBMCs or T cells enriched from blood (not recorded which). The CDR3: CASSPRSRGEQFF. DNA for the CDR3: TGTGCCAGCTCACCGAGAAGCAGGGGTGAGCAGTTCTTC.